This is a list of T cell receptor beta chains from one sample in a study of blood T cells in healthy people across ages. Each CDR3 protein is one row after TCRdb ran MiXCR on the 5' RACE reads. The sample has over 1,200,000 distinct CDR3 sequences, approximately 60% seen once. Sequenced sample: blood. Source of these receptors: a man between 18 and 29 years old in good health. CDR3s include the opening cysteine and the closing phenylalanine or tryptophan. The D gene is left open where the match is weak. The size field is filled for only some rows; it gives once, few, many or a size class.

j_gene: TRBJ2-1
v_gene: TRBV6-2/TRBV6-3
d_gene: NA
abundance: NA
len: 13
CDR3nt: TGTGCCAGTAACCGGGACGGGTACAATGAGCAGTTCTTC
CDR3aa: CASNRDGYNEQFF

j_gene: TRBJ2-1
v_gene: TRBV6-5
d_gene: TRBD1
abundance: NA
len: 12
CDR3nt: TGTGCCAGCAGTTCCCCCAGGACAGGGCAGTTCTTC
CDR3aa: CASSSPRTGQFF

j_gene: TRBJ2-1
v_gene: TRBV7-2
d_gene: TRBD2
abundance: NA
len: 18
CDR3nt: TGTGCCAGCAGCTTAGCTTGGACTAGCGGGGGGGCCAGGAATGAGCAGTTCTTC
CDR3aa: CASSLAWTSGGARNEQFF

j_gene: TRBJ1-2
v_gene: TRBV4-2
d_gene: TRBD1
abundance: NA
len: 14
CDR3nt: TGTGCCAGCAGCCAGGCGGACAGGGCCTGTGGCTACACCTTC
CDR3aa: CASSQADRACGYTF

j_gene: TRBJ2-7
v_gene: TRBV12-3/TRBV12-4
d_gene: NA
abundance: NA
len: 14
CDR3nt: TGTGCCAGCAGTCCCCGGACGATCTCCTACGAGCAGTACTTC
CDR3aa: CASSPRTISYEQYF

j_gene: TRBJ2-7
v_gene: TRBV20-1
d_gene: TRBD2
abundance: few
len: 12
CDR3nt: TGCAGTGCTGGACTAGCGGGACCCGAGCAGTACTTC
CDR3aa: CSAGLAGPEQYF

j_gene: TRBJ2-3
v_gene: TRBV29-1
d_gene: NA
abundance: NA
len: 13
CDR3nt: TGCAGCGTTGGCCAGGGCCTCACGGATACGCAGTATTTT
CDR3aa: CSVGQGLTDTQYF

j_gene: TRBJ2-1
v_gene: TRBV7-9
d_gene: TRBD2
abundance: NA
len: 18
CDR3nt: TGTGCCAGCAGATCCGGACTAGCGGGAGGGCCCTCCTACAATGAGCAGTTCTTC
CDR3aa: CASRSGLAGGPSYNEQFF

j_gene: TRBJ2-1
v_gene: TRBV12-3/TRBV12-4
d_gene: NA
abundance: NA
len: 15
CDR3nt: TGTGCCAGCAGTTTAAGGGGGACCGGGTACAATGAGCAGTTCTTC
CDR3aa: CASSLRGTGYNEQFF

j_gene: TRBJ2-7
v_gene: TRBV2
d_gene: NA
abundance: NA
len: 14
CDR3nt: TGTGCCAGCGGGGAAGGGGCCAGCTCCTACGAGCAGTACTTC
CDR3aa: CASGEGASSYEQYF

j_gene: TRBJ2-7
v_gene: TRBV4-3
d_gene: TRBD1
abundance: few
len: 15
CDR3nt: TGCGCCAGCAGCCAAGTTTGGCAGGGGGCATCCGAGCAGTACTTC
CDR3aa: CASSQVWQGASEQYF

j_gene: TRBJ2-3
v_gene: TRBV14
d_gene: NA
abundance: few
len: 15
CDR3nt: TGTGCCAGCAGCCAAGGACCGCAGGGCACAGATACGCAGTATTTT
CDR3aa: CASSQGPQGTDTQYF

j_gene: TRBJ2-7
v_gene: TRBV29-1
d_gene: NA
abundance: NA
len: 16
CDR3nt: TGCAGCGTTGTTGGGGCAGGGACATTTCCATCCTACGAGCAGTACTTC
CDR3aa: CSVVGAGTFPSYEQYF

j_gene: TRBJ2-7
v_gene: TRBV4-2
d_gene: NA
abundance: NA
len: 18
CDR3nt: TGTGCCAGCAGCCAAGAACAGTGGGGTGAAATCCTCTCCTACGAGCAGTACTTC
CDR3aa: CASSQEQWGEILSYEQYF

j_gene: TRBJ2-1
v_gene: TRBV29-1
d_gene: TRBD2
abundance: few
len: 15
CDR3nt: TGCAGCGTCCGAGGAACTAGCGGGTACTACAATGAGCAGTTCTTC
CDR3aa: CSVRGTSGYYNEQFF

j_gene: TRBJ2-3
v_gene: TRBV7-9
d_gene: NA
abundance: NA
len: 17
CDR3nt: TGTGCCAGCAGCTCCGAGCTTCATCTGGTAGCTGAAGATACGCAGTATTTT
CDR3aa: CASSSELHLVAEDTQYF

j_gene: TRBJ1-6
v_gene: TRBV4-1
d_gene: NA
abundance: NA
len: 16
CDR3nt: TGCGCCAGCAGCCCCCCCTTTGGGGAGTTAAGGTCACCCCTCCACTTT
CDR3aa: CASSPPFGELRSPLHF

j_gene: TRBJ2-7
v_gene: TRBV7-2
d_gene: NA
abundance: NA
len: 13
CDR3nt: TGTGCCAGCAGCTTTACTAGCTACAATGAGCAGTACTTC
CDR3aa: CASSFTSYNEQYF

j_gene: TRBJ2-3
v_gene: TRBV9
d_gene: TRBD1
abundance: few
len: 14
CDR3nt: TGTGCCAGCAGCGGAAGACAGGGGGCGCATACGCAGTATTTT
CDR3aa: CASSGRQGAHTQYF

j_gene: TRBJ1-2
v_gene: TRBV3-1
d_gene: NA
abundance: NA
len: 15
CDR3nt: TGTGCCAGCAGCCAAGATGTCGCGGGGGGCTATGGCTACACCTTC
CDR3aa: CASSQDVAGGYGYTF

j_gene: TRBJ2-4
v_gene: TRBV4-3
d_gene: TRBD2
abundance: NA
len: 20
CDR3nt: TGCGCCAACAGCCAAGATATTCCTAGCGGGGGGGCAGTAGCCAAAAACATTCAGTACTTC
CDR3aa: CANSQDIPSGGAVAKNIQYF

j_gene: TRBJ2-3
v_gene: TRBV28
d_gene: TRBD2
abundance: few
len: 18
CDR3nt: TGTGCCAGCAGTTTGGGACATCTAGCGGGGGCTAGCACAGATACGCAGTATTTT
CDR3aa: CASSLGHLAGASTDTQYF

j_gene: TRBJ2-1
v_gene: TRBV20-1
d_gene: TRBD2
abundance: NA
len: 17
CDR3nt: TGCAGTGCTAGGGAAACTAGCGGGAGTCCCCTGTCGAGCGAGCAGTTCTTC
CDR3aa: CSARETSGSPLSSEQFF

j_gene: TRBJ1-1
v_gene: TRBV10-2
d_gene: NA
abundance: once
len: 14
CDR3nt: TGCGCCAGCAAGGTTGGGGGGTCGAACACTGAAGCTTTCTTT
CDR3aa: CASKVGGSNTEAFF

j_gene: TRBJ2-1
v_gene: TRBV10-3
d_gene: NA
abundance: NA
len: 12
CDR3nt: TGTTCGGGGGCGCGGGGGCCCAATGAGCAGTTCTTC
CDR3aa: CSGARGPNEQFF

j_gene: TRBJ2-7
v_gene: TRBV12-3/TRBV12-4
d_gene: TRBD1
abundance: NA
len: 15
CDR3nt: TGTGCCAGCAGTAAGGGACAGGACCGCTCCTACGAGCAGTACTTC
CDR3aa: CASSKGQDRSYEQYF

j_gene: TRBJ1-5
v_gene: TRBV6-5
d_gene: TRBD1
abundance: NA
len: 14
CDR3nt: TGTGCCGCGGGACAGGGGACGGGCAATCAGCCCCAGCATTTT
CDR3aa: CAAGQGTGNQPQHF

j_gene: TRBJ2-5
v_gene: TRBV11-2
d_gene: NA
abundance: NA
len: 16
CDR3nt: TGTGCCAGCAGCTTGCCCCCTCGCGGGGCCCTCAATGAGCAGTACTTC
CDR3aa: CASSLPPRGALNEQYF

j_gene: TRBJ2-7
v_gene: TRBV3-1
d_gene: NA
abundance: NA
len: 16
CDR3nt: TGTGCCAGCAGCCAAGAAGGGCGGGGTGGCCGCTACGAGCAGTACTTC
CDR3aa: CASSQEGRGGRYEQYF

j_gene: TRBJ2-7
v_gene: TRBV7-2
d_gene: TRBD1
abundance: few
len: 16
CDR3nt: TGTGCCAGCAGCTTAAACTCAGGACAGGGGTCCTACGAGCAGTACTTC
CDR3aa: CASSLNSGQGSYEQYF

j_gene: TRBJ2-1
v_gene: TRBV27
d_gene: NA
abundance: NA
len: 15
CDR3nt: TGTGCCAGCAGTTTACCAACGGGGTATAACAATGAGCAGTTCTTC
CDR3aa: CASSLPTGYNNEQFF

j_gene: TRBJ2-3
v_gene: TRBV11-2
d_gene: TRBD2
abundance: NA
len: 15
CDR3nt: TGTGCCAGCAGCACGAGCGGGATGCGCACAGATACGCAGTATTTT
CDR3aa: CASSTSGMRTDTQYF

j_gene: TRBJ1-1
v_gene: TRBV6-2/TRBV6-3
d_gene: NA
abundance: NA
len: 14
CDR3nt: TGTGCCAGCAGTCCTCGCGTCCTGAACACTGAAGCTTTCTTT
CDR3aa: CASSPRVLNTEAFF

j_gene: TRBJ2-7
v_gene: TRBV10-3
d_gene: TRBD2
abundance: few
len: 17
CDR3nt: TGTGCCATCAGTGAGCCACTCTTGACTAGCGGATCCTACGAGCAGTACTTC
CDR3aa: CAISEPLLTSGSYEQYF

j_gene: TRBJ1-5
v_gene: TRBV27
d_gene: TRBD1
abundance: NA
len: 14
CDR3nt: TGTGCCAGCAGCACCGACAGGGACGGTCAGCCCCAGCATTTT
CDR3aa: CASSTDRDGQPQHF

j_gene: TRBJ1-2
v_gene: TRBV12-3/TRBV12-4
d_gene: NA
abundance: NA
len: 18
CDR3nt: TGTGCCAGCAGCTCCCTGTCCGAAGGGGCAAATGCCAACTATGGCTACACCTTC
CDR3aa: CASSSLSEGANANYGYTF

j_gene: TRBJ1-1
v_gene: TRBV7-2
d_gene: NA
abundance: few
len: 13
CDR3nt: TGTGCCAGCAGCTTCACCGCAGGGGTCGAAGCTTTCTTT
CDR3aa: CASSFTAGVEAFF

j_gene: TRBJ1-6
v_gene: TRBV7-7
d_gene: TRBD1
abundance: NA
len: 14
CDR3nt: TGTGCTAGCAGCTTGGACAGGGGTGGATCACCCCTCCACTTT
CDR3aa: CASSLDRGGSPLHF

j_gene: TRBJ2-3
v_gene: TRBV7-2
d_gene: NA
abundance: once
len: 14
CDR3nt: TGCGCCAGCAGCCAAGGGCCAGGCCAAGATACGCAGTATTTT
CDR3aa: CASSQGPGQDTQYF

j_gene: TRBJ2-5
v_gene: TRBV29-1
d_gene: NA
abundance: NA
len: 14
CDR3nt: TGCAGCGCCGTAGAGCAGGGCCCCGGGACGACCCAGTACTTC
CDR3aa: CSAVEQGPGTTQYF

j_gene: TRBJ2-1
v_gene: TRBV15
d_gene: TRBD2
abundance: NA
len: 17
CDR3nt: TGTGCCACCGGTCGTTGGGAAGGACTAGCGGGTTACAATGAGCAGTTCTTC
CDR3aa: CATGRWEGLAGYNEQFF

j_gene: TRBJ1-5
v_gene: TRBV10-3
d_gene: TRBD1
abundance: few
len: 17
CDR3nt: TGTGCCATCAGTGAGTACAGGACAGGGGAAATCGGGCAGCCCCAGCATTTT
CDR3aa: CAISEYRTGEIGQPQHF

j_gene: TRBJ2-7
v_gene: TRBV7-9
d_gene: NA
abundance: NA
len: 15
CDR3nt: TGTGCCAGCAGCCCTACCAGCAGGGGATCCTACGAGCAGTACTTC
CDR3aa: CASSPTSRGSYEQYF

j_gene: TRBJ2-1
v_gene: TRBV9
d_gene: NA
abundance: few
len: 11
CDR3nt: TGTGCCAGCAGCGTAGATTCGGCGCAGTTCTTC
CDR3aa: CASSVDSAQFF

j_gene: TRBJ2-1
v_gene: TRBV6-5
d_gene: NA
abundance: NA
len: 15
CDR3nt: TGTGCCCGTCGAGTTCAAGCAGACACTAACAATGAGCAGTTCTTC
CDR3aa: CARRVQADTNNEQFF

j_gene: TRBJ1-1
v_gene: TRBV7-9
d_gene: NA
abundance: NA
len: 12
CDR3nt: TGTGCCAGCAGCTCCTCGCCACCTGAAGCTTTCTTT
CDR3aa: CASSSSPPEAFF

j_gene: TRBJ2-7
v_gene: TRBV20-1
d_gene: TRBD2
abundance: NA
len: 13
CDR3nt: TGCAGTGCTTCGAGGCGGGAGCCCCACGAGCAGTACTTC
CDR3aa: CSASRREPHEQYF

j_gene: TRBJ1-2
v_gene: TRBV11-2
d_gene: TRBD1
abundance: NA
len: 17
CDR3nt: TGTGCCAGCAGCTTAATCAGGACAGGGAAGAACTACTATGGCTACACCTTC
CDR3aa: CASSLIRTGKNYYGYTF

j_gene: TRBJ2-7
v_gene: TRBV2
d_gene: NA
abundance: few
len: 13
CDR3nt: TGTGCCAGCAGTGGTACGGACTCCTACGAGCAGTACTTC
CDR3aa: CASSGTDSYEQYF

j_gene: TRBJ2-6
v_gene: TRBV29-1
d_gene: TRBD1
abundance: NA
len: 18
CDR3nt: TGCAGCGTTTGGACAGGGGCATCCGGGGGCTCTGGGGCCAACGTCCTGACTTTC
CDR3aa: CSVWTGASGGSGANVLTF

j_gene: TRBJ1-2
v_gene: TRBV21-1
d_gene: NA
abundance: once
len: 17
CDR3nt: TGTGCCGGCAGCATCCGGGACAGGGTCGCCTTCCTTTATGGCTACACCTTC
CDR3aa: CAGSIRDRVAFLYGYTF

j_gene: TRBJ2-1
v_gene: TRBV21-1
d_gene: NA
abundance: NA
len: 14
CDR3nt: TGTGCCAGCAGCAAAAGTTTAGGGGAGAATGAGCAGTTCTTC
CDR3aa: CASSKSLGENEQFF